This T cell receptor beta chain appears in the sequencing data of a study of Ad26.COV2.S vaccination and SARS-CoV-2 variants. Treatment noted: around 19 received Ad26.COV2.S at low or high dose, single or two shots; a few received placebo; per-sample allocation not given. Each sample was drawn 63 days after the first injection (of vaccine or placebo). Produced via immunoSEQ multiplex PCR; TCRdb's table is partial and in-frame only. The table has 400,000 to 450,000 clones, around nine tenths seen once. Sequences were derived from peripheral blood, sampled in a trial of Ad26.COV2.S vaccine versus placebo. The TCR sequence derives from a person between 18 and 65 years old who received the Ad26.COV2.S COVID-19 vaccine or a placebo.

The CDR3 here is CASSLINEQFF. Written as DNA, the CDR3 is TGTGCCAGCAGCTTAATAAATGAGCAGTTCTTC. The chain recombines TRBV7-9 with TRBJ2-1, with unresolved D. CDR3 length: 11 residues. V lost 2 bases and J 7 bases, leaving 3 bases between the germline ends. The germline V gene encodes CDR1 SEHNR and CDR2 FQNEAQ (reference sequence).